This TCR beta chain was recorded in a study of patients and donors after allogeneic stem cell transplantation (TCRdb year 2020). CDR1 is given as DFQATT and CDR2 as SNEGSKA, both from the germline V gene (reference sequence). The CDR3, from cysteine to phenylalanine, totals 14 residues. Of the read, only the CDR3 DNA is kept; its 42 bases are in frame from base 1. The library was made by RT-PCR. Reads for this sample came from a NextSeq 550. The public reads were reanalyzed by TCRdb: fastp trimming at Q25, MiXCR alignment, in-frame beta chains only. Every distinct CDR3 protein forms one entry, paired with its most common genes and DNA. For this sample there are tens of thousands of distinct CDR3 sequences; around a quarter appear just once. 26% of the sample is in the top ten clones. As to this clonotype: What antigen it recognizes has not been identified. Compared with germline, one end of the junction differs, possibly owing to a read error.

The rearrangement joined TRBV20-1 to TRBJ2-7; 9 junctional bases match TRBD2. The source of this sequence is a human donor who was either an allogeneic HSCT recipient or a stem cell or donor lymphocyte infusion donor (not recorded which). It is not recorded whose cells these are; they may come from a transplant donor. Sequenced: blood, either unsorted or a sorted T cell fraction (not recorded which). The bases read TGCAGTGCTAGAGATTTGGAGCGGGGGGCCTTAGTTCACTTC. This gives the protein CSARDLERGALVHF.